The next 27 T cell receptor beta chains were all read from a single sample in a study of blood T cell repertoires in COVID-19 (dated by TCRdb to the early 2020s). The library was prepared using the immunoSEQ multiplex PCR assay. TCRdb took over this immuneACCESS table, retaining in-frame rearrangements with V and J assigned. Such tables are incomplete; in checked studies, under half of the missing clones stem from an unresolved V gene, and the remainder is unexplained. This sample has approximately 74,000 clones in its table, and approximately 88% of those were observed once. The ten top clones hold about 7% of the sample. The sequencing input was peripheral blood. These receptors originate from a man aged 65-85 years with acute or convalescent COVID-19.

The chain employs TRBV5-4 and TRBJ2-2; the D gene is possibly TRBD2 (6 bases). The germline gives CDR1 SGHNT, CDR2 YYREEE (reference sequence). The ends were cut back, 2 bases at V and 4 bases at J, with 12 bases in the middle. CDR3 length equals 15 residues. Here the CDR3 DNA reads TGTGCCAGCAGCTTCTACGGGGGTCGCACCGGGGAGCTGTTTTTT. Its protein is CASSFYGGRTGELFF.

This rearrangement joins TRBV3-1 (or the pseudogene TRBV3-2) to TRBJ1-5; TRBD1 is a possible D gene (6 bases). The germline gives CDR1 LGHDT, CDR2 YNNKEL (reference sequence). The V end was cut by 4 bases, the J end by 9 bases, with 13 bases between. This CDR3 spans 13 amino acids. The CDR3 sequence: CASSPGTSGPQHF. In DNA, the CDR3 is TGTGCCAGCAGCCCAGGGACATCGGGGCCCCAGCATTTT.

For the CDR3, the DNA is TGTGCCAGCAGCCTTAAACGGGTCGGACAGGGGGCTGAAGCTTTCTTT. This sequence encodes CASSLKRVGQGAEAFF. The V call is TRBV7-2, the J call TRBJ1-1; 10 bases fit TRBD1. The J segment lost 6 bases and the V segment lost 5 bases, leaving 12 bases of the junction unmatched. The CDR3 spans 16 residues. The germline V gene has CDR1 SGHTA and CDR2 FQGNSA.

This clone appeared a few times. CDR3 nucleotides: TGCGCCAGCAGCTCGGCCGGGACTCTGTCCTACAATGAGCAGTTCTTC. Protein product: CASSSAGTLSYNEQFF. The chain uses TRBV5-1 and TRBJ2-1, with TRBD2 as a possible D gene (6 bases). V was pared by 3 bases and J by 1 base, with 14 bases between. The CDR3 consists of 16 residues. CDR1 is SGHRS and CDR2 is YFSETQ in the germline V gene.

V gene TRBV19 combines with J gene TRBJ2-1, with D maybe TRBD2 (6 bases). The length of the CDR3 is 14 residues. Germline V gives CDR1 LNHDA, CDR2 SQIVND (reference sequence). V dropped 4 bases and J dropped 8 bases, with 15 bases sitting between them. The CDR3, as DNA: TGTGCCAGTAGTAGGGACTCCAATAAGGATGAGCAGTTCTTC. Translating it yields CASSRDSNKDEQFF.

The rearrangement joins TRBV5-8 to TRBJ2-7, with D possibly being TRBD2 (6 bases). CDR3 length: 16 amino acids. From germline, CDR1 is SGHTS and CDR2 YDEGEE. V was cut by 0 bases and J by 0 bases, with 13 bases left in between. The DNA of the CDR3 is TGTGCCAGCAGCTTGGTTGCGGGGATTTCCTCCTACGAGCAGTACTTC. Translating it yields CASSLVAGISSYEQYF. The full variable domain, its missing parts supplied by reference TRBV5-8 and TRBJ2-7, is EAGVTQSPTHLIKTRGQQATLRCSPISGHTSVYWYQQALGLGLQFLLWYDEGEERNRGNFPPRFSGRQFPNYSSELNVNALELEDSALYLCASSLVAGISSYEQYFGPGTRLTVT.

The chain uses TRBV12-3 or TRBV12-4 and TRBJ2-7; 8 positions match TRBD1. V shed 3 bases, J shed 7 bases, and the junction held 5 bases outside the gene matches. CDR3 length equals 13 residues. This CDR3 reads CASSFWDRLEQYF. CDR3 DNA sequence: TGTGCCAGCAGTTTTTGGGACAGGCTGGAGCAGTACTTC.

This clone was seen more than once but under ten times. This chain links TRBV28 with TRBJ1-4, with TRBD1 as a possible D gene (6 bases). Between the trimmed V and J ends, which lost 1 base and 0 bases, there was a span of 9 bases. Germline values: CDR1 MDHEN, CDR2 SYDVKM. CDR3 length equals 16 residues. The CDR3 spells CASSLSGGATNEKLFF. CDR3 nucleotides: TGTGCCAGCAGTTTATCTGGGGGCGCAACTAATGAAAAACTGTTTTTT.

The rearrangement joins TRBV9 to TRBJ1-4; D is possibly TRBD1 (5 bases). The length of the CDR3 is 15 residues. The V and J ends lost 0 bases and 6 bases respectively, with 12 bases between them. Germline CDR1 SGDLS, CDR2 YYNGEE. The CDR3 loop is CASSVATGSHEKLFF. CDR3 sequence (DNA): TGTGCCAGCAGCGTAGCTACAGGCAGTCATGAAAAACTGTTTTTT. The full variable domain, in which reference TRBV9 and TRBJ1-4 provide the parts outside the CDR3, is DSGVTQTPKHLITATGQRVTLRCSPRSGDLSVYWYQQSLDQGLQFLIQYYNGEERAKGNILERFSAQQFPDLHSELNLSSLELGDSALYFCASSVATGSHEKLFFGSGTQLSVL.

The CDR3 sequence is CASSESPLTGELFF. The CDR3 DNA reads as TGTGCCAGCAGTGAAAGCCCTCTGACCGGGGAGCTGTTTTTT. V usage is TRBV28 and J usage is TRBJ2-2, with D uncertain. V shed 5 bases and J shed 5 bases, with 12 bases lying between them. The CDR3 spans 14 residues. Germline V CDR1 and CDR2: MDHEN, SYDVKM.

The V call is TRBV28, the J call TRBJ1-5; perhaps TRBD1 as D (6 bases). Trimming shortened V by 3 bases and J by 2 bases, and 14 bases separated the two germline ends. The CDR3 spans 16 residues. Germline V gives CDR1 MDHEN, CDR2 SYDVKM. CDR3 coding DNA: TGTGCCAGCAGTTTCTATTTCAGGGGTGGCAATCAGCCCCAGCATTTT. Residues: CASSFYFRGGNQPQHF.

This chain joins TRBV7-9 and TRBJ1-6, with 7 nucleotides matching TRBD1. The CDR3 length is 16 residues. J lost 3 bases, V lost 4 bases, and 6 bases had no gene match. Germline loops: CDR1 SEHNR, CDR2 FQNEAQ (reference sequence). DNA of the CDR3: TGTGCCAGCAGCTCCGACAGGGCCTACTATAATTCACCCCTCCACTTT. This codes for CASSSDRAYYNSPLHF.

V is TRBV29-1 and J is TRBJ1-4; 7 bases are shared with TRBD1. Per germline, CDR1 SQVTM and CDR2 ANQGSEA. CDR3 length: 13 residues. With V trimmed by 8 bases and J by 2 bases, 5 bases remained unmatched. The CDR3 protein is CSIQTGTNEKLFF. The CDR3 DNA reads TGCAGCATCCAGACAGGGACTAATGAAAAACTGTTTTTT.

This CDR3 reads CASSHHNRGLNNEQFF. DNA of the CDR3: TGTGCCAGCAGCCACCACAACAGGGGGCTCAACAATGAGCAGTTCTTC. V usage is TRBV5-4 and J usage is TRBJ2-1; TRBD1 matches at 9 bases. The trim removed 4 bases at V and 5 bases at J, leaving 10 bases unmatched. This CDR3 comprises 16 residues. Germline CDR1 SGHNT, CDR2 YYREEE (reference sequence). The full variable domain, in which reference TRBV5-4 and TRBJ2-1 provide the parts outside the CDR3, is ETGVTQSPTHLIKTRGQQVTLRCSSQSGHNTVSWYQQALGQGPQFIFQYYREEENGRGNFPPRFSGLQFPNYSSELNVNALELDDSALYLCASSHHNRGLNNEQFFGPGTRLTVL.

For the CDR3, the DNA is TGTGCCAGCAGCTTGGAGGGGGTGAGAGGCGGCTACACCTTC. This gives the protein CASSLEGVRGGYTF. The rearrangement uses TRBV5-6 and TRBJ1-2, with D possibly matching TRBD1 (6 bases). Germline CDR1 and CDR2: SGHDT and YYEEEE. V was pared by 0 bases and J by 8 bases, with 14 bases between. The CDR3 contains 14 residues.

The CDR3 coding sequence is TGTGCCATGCTTGGACAGTACGAGCAGTACTTC. Translated: CAMLGQYEQYF. This chain joins TRBV10-3 and TRBJ2-7; possible D gene TRBD1, 6 bases. CDR3 length equals 11 residues. Germline V gene sequence: CDR1 ENHRY, CDR2 SYGVKD. V shed 9 bases and J shed 4 bases, with 10 bases lying between them.

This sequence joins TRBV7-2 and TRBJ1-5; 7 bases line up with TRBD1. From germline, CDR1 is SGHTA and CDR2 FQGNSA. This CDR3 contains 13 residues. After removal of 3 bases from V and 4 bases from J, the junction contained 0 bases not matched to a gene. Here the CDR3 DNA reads TGTGCCAGCAGCTTGGGACAGAATCAGCCCCAGCATTTT. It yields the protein CASSLGQNQPQHF.

CDR3 region: CASSITSTAPYYGYTF. The CDR3 DNA sequence: TGTGCCAGCAGTATAACTAGTACGGCACCCTACTATGGCTACACCTTC. V is TRBV28 and J is TRBJ1-2, with no clear D. The CDR3 is 16 residues long. The V gene's germline CDR1 is MDHEN and CDR2 SYDVKM. V lost 5 bases, J lost 3 bases, and 19 bases lay in between.

This chain's CDR3 is CASSSSRDRDYGYTF. As DNA, the CDR3 is TGTGCCAGCAGCTCATCCCGGGACAGGGATTATGGCTACACCTTC. The V and J genes are TRBV13 and TRBJ1-2, with 9 bases that match TRBD1. The J segment lost 5 bases and the V segment lost 4 bases, leaving 8 bases of the junction unmatched. Germline lookup yields CDR1 PRHDT and CDR2 FYEKMQ (reference sequence). The CDR3 has 15 amino acids.

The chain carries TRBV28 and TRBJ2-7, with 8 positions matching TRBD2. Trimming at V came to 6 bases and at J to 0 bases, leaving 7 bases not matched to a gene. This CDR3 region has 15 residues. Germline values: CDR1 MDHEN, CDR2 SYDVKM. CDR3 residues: CASSPSGRTSYEQYF. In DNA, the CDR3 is TGTGCCAGCAGCCCTAGCGGGCGGACCTCCTACGAGCAGTACTTC.

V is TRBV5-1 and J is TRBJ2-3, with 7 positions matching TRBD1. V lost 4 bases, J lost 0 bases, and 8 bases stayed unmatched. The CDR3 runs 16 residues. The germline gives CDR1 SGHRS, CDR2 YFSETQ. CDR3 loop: CASSRTGTASTDTQYF. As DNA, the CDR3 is TGCGCCAGCAGCCGCACCGGGACAGCTAGCACAGATACGCAGTATTTT.

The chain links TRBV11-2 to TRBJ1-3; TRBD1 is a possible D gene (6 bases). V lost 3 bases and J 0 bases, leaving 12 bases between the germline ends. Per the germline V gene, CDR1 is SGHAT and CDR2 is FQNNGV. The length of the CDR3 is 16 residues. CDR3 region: CASSFGTPSSGNTIYF. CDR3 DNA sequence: TGTGCCAGCAGCTTTGGGACACCGAGCTCTGGAAACACCATATATTTT.

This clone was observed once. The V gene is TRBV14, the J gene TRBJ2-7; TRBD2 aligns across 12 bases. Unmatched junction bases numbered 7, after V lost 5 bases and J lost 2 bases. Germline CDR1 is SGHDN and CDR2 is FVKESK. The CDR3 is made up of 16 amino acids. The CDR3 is CASSARLAGVPYEQYF. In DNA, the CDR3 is TGTGCCAGCAGCGCCCGACTAGCGGGGGTGCCCTACGAGCAGTACTTC.

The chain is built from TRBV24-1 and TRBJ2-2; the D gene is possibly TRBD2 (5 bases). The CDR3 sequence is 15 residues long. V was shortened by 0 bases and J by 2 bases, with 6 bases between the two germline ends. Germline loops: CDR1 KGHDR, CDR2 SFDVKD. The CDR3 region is CATSDLGLNTGELFF. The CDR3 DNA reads TGTGCCACCAGTGATTTGGGACTCAACACCGGGGAGCTGTTTTTT.

Here the CDR3 reads CASSAIPLVATTEQFF. CDR3 in DNA: TGTGCCAGCAGCGCCATCCCTTTAGTGGCAACTACTGAGCAGTTCTTC. The V and J genes are TRBV9 and TRBJ2-1; D not resolved. The CDR3 length is 16 residues. In germline, CDR1 is SGDLS, CDR2 YYNGEE. Trimming pared 3 bases from V and 9 bases from J, leaving 22 bases between.

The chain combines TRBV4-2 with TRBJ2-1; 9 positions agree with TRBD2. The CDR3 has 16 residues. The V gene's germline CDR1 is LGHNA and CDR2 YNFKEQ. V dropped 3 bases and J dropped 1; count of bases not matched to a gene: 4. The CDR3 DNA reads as TGTGCCAGCAGCCAGGCGACTAGCGGATCCTACAATGAGCAGTTCTTC. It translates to CASSQATSGSYNEQFF.

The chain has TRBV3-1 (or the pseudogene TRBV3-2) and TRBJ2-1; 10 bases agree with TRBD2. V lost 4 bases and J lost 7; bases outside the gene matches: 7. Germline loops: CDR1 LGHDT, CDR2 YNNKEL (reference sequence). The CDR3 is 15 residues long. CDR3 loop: CASSPTAGGDNEQFF. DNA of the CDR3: TGTGCCAGCAGCCCAACAGCGGGGGGGGATAATGAGCAGTTCTTC.